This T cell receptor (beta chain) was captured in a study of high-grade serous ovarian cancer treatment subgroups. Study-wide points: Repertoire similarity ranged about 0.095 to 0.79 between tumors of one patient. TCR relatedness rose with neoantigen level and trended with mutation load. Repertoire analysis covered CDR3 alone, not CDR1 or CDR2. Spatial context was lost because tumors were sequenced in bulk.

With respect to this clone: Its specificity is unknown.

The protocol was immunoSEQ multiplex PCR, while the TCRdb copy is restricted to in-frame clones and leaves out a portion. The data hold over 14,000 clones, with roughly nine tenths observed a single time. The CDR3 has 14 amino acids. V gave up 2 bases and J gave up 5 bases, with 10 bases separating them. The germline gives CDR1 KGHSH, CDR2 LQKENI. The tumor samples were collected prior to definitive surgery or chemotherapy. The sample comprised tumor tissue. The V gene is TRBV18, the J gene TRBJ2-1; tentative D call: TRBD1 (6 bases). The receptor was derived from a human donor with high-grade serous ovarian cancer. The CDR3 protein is CASSPGGLNNEQFF. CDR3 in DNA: TGTGCCAGCTCACCAGGGGGCCTCAACAATGAGCAGTTCTTC.